Here is one T cell receptor beta chain with its context. V lost 3 bases and J lost 2, with 8 bases in between. The CDR3 has 13 residues. TCRdb passed the 5' RACE reads through MiXCR, listing each CDR3 protein once. This sample has some 210,000 distinct CDR3 sequences, with 15% to 20% found just once. This sample is drawn from a study of T-cell memory formation after mild COVID-19. The receptor comes from an adult woman who had mild COVID-19 (a few samples of this study predate the infection). Cell type and time point are not known. J is TRBJ2-7 and V is TRBV12-3 or TRBV12-4; D is unclear. Sequencing was performed on PBMCs or a T cell subset sorted from them (not recorded which). CDR3 in DNA: TGTGCCAGCAGTTTGATCCAAACCTACGAGCAGTACTTC. Residues: CASSLIQTYEQYF.